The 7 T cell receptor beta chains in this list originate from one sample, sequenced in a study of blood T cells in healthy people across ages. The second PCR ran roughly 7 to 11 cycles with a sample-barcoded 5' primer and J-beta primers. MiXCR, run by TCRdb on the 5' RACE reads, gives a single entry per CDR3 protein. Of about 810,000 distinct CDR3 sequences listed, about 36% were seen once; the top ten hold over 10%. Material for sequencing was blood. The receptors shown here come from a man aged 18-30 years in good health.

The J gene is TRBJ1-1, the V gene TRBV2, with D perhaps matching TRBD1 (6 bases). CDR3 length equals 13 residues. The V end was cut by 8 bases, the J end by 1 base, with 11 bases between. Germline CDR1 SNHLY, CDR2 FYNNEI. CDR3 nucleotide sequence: TGTGCCAGCGGGGGGGCCCCGAACACTGAAGCTTTCTTT. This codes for CASGGAPNTEAFF. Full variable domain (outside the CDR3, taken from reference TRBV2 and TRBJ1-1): EPEVTQTPSHQVTQMGQEVILRCVPISNHLYFYWYRQILGQKVEFLVSFYNNEISEKSEIFDDQFSVERPDGSNFTLKIRSTKLEDSAMYFCASGGAPNTEAFFGQGTRLTVV.

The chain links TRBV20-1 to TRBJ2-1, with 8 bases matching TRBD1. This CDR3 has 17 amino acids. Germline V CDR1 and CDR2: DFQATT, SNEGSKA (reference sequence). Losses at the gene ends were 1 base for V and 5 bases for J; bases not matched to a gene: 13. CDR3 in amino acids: CSARAPTGDEKDNEQFF. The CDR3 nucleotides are TGCAGTGCTAGAGCCCCGACAGGGGATGAAAAGGACAATGAGCAGTTCTTC.

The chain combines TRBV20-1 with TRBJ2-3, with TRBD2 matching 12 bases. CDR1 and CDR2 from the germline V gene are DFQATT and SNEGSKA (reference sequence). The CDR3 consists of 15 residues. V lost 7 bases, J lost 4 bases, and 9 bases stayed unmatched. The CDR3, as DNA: TGCAGTGGGATGACTAGCGGGAGTATCGCAGATACGCAGTATTTT. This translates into CSGMTSGSIADTQYF.

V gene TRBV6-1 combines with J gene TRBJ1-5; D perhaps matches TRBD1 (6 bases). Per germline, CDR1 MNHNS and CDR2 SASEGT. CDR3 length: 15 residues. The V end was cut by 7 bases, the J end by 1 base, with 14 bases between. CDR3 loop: CASIEGGQSNQPQHF. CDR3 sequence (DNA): TGTGCCAGCATTGAGGGGGGGCAAAGCAATCAGCCCCAGCATTTT.

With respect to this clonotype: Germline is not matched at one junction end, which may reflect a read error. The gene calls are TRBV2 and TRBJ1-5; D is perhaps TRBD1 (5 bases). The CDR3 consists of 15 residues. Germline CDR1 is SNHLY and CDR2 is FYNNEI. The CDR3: CAGSESVGGNQPQHF. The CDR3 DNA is TGTGCCGGCAGTGAGTCCGTAGGGGGCAATCAGCCCCAGCATTTT.

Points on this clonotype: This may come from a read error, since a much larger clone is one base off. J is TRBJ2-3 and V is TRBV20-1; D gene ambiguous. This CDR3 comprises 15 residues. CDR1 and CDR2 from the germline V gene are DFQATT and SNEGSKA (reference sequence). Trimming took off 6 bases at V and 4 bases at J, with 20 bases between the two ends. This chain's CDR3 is CSAPIAKAFSDTQYF. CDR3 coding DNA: TGCAGTGCCCCAATAGCAAAAGCGTTCTCAGATACGCAGTATTTT.

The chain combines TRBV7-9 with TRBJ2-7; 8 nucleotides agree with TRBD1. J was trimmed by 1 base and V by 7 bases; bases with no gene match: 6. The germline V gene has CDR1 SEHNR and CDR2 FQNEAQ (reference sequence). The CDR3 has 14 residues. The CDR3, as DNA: TGTGCCAGCACCTCGACAGGGGAGTCCTACGAGCAGTACTTC. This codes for CASTSTGESYEQYF.